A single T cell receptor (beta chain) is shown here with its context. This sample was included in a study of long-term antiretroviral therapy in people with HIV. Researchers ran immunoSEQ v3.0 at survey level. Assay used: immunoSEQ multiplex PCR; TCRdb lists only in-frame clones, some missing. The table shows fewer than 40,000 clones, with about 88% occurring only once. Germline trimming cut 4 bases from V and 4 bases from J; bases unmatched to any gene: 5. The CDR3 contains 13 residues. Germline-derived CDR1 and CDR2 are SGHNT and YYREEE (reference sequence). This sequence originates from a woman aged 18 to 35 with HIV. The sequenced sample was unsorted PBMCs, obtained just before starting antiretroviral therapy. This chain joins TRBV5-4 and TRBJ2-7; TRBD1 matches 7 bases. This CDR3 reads CASSPRDRYEQYF. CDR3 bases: TGTGCCAGCAGCCCCCGGGACAGATACGAGCAGTACTTC.